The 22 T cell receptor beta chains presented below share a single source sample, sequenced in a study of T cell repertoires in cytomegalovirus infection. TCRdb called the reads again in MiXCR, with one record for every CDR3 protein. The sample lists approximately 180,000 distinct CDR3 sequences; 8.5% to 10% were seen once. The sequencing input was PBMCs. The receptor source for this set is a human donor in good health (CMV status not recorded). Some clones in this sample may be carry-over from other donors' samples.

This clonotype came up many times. Written as DNA, the CDR3 is TGTGCCAGCAGCTTAGGGCTCCGGATCGGAAACACTGAAGCTTTCTTT. This sequence encodes CASSLGLRIGNTEAFF. The chain combines TRBV11-2 with TRBJ1-1; D is unclear. Germline V gene lookup returns CDR1 SGHAT and CDR2 FQNNGV. CDR3 length: 16 residues. V was cut by 1 base and J by 2 bases, with 14 bases left in between.

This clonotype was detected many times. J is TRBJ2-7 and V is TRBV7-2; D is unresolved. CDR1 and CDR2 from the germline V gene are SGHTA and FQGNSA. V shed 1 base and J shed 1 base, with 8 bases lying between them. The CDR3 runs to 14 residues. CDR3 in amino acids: CASSLGAESYEQYF. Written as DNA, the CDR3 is TGTGCCAGCAGCTTAGGCGCAGAATCCTACGAGCAGTACTTC.

The CDR3 region is CATSFLIGYNEQFF. DNA of the CDR3: TGTGCCACCAGCTTCCTTATAGGTTACAATGAGCAGTTCTTC. This chain uses TRBV15 with TRBJ2-1; D is ambiguous. Trimming cost V 5 bases and J 4 bases, with 12 bases left between them. The CDR3 runs to 14 residues. Germline loops: CDR1 LNHNV, CDR2 YYDKDF (reference sequence).

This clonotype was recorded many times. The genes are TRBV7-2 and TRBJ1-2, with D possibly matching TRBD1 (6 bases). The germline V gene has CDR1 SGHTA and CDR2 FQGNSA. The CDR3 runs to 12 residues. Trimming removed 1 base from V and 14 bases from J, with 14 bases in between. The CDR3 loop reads CASSLGDTDRTF. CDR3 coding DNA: TGTGCCAGCAGCTTAGGGGACACCGACAGGACCTTC.

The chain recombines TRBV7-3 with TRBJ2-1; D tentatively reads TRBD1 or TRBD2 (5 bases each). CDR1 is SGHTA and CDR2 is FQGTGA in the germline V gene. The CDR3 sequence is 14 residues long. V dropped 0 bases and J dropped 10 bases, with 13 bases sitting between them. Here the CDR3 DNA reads TGTGCCAGCAGCTTAACGTGGGGGTTTAGCGAGCAGTTCTTC. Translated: CASSLTWGFSEQFF. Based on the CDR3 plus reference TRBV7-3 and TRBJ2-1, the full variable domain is GAGVSQTPSNKVTEKGKYVELRCDPISGHTALYWYRQSLGQGPEFLIYFQGTGAADDSGLPNDRFFAVRPEGSVSTLKIQRTERGDSAVYLCASSLTWGFSEQFFGPGTRLTVL.

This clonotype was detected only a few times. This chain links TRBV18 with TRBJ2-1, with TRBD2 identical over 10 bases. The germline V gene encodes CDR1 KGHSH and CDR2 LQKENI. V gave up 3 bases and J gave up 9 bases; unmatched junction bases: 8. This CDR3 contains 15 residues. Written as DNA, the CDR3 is TGTGCCAGCTCACCCAGTGCACTAGCGGGATTTGAGCAGTTCTTC. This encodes CASSPSALAGFEQFF.

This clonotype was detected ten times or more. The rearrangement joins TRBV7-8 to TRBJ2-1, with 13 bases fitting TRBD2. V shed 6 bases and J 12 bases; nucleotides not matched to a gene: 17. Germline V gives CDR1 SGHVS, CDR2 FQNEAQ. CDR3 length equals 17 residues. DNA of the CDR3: TGTGCCAGCAGAGCGAAAGCCGGGACTAGCGGGGCGGGGGGGCAGTTCTTC. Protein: CASRAKAGTSGAGGQFF.

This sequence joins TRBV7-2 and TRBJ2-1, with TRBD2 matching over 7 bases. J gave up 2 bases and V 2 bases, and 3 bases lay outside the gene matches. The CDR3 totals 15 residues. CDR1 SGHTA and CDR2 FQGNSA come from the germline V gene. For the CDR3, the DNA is TGTGCCAGCAGCTTACACGCGGGAGCCTACAATGAGCAGTTCTTC. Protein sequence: CASSLHAGAYNEQFF. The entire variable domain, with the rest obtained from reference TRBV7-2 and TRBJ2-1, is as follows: GAGVSQSPSNKVTEKGKDVELRCDPISGHTALYWYRQSLGQGLEFLIYFQGNSAPDKSGLPSDRFSAERTGGSVSTLTIQRTQQEDSAVYLCASSLHAGAYNEQFFGPGTRLTVL.

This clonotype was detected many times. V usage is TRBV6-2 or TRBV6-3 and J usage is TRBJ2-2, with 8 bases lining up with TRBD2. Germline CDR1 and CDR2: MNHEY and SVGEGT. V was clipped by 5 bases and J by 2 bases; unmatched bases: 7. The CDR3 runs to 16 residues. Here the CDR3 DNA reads TGTGCCAGCAGTAACCCCATAGCGGGAAACACCGGGGAGCTGTTTTTT. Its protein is CASSNPIAGNTGELFF.

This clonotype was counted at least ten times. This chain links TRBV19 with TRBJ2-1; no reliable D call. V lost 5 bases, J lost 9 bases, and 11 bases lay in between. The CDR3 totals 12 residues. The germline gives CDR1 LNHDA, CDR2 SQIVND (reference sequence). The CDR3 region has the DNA TGTGCCAGTAGTGGCTTAACCCTTGAGCAGTTCTTC. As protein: CASSGLTLEQFF.

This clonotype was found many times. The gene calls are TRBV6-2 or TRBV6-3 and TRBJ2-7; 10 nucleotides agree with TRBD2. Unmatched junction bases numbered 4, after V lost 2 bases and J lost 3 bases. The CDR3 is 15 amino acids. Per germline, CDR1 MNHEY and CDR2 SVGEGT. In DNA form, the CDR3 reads TGTGCCAGCAGTTACGCTAGCGGGAGCGTCTACGAGCAGTACTTC. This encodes CASSYASGSVYEQYF.

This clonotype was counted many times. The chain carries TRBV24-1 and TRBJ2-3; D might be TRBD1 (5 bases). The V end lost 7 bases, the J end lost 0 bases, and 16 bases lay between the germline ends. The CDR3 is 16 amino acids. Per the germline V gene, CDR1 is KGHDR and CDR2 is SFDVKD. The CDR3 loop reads CATRASGYRSTDTQYF. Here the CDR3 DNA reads TGTGCCACCAGGGCCTCAGGGTACAGAAGCACAGATACGCAGTATTTT.

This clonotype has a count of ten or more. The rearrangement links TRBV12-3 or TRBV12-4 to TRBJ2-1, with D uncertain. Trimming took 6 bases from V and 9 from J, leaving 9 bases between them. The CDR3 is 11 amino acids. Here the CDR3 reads CASRLSGEQFF. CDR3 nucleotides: TGTGCCAGCAGGCTTTCCGGTGAGCAGTTCTTC.

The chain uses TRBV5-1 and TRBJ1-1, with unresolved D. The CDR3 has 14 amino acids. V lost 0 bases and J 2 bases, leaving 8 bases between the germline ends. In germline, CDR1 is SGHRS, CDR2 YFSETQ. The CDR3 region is CASSLGPTNTEAFF. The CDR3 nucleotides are TGCGCCAGCAGCTTGGGTCCCACAAACACTGAAGCTTTCTTT.

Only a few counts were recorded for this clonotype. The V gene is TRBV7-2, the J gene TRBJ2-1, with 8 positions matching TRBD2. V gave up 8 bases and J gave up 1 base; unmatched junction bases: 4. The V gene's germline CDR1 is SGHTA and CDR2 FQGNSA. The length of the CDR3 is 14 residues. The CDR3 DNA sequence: TGTGCCAGCGCACGGGGGGGGTCCTACAATGAGCAGTTCTTC. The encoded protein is CASARGGSYNEQFF.

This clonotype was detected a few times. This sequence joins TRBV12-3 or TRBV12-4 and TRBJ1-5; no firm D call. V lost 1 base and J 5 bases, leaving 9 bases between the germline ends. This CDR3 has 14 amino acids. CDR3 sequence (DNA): TGTGCCAGCAGTTTAGAGGGAAGGCATCAGCCCCAGCATTTT. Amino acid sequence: CASSLEGRHQPQHF.

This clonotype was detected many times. This chain's CDR3 is CASSNEGRTYNEQFF. DNA for the CDR3: TGTGCCAGTAGTAACGAGGGGAGAACCTACAATGAGCAGTTCTTC. V and J are TRBV19 and TRBJ2-1, with D possibly being TRBD1 or TRBD2 (5 bases each). Per the germline V gene, CDR1 is LNHDA and CDR2 is SQIVND (reference sequence). V lost 4 bases, J lost 2 bases, and 12 bases lay in between. The CDR3 is 15 residues long.

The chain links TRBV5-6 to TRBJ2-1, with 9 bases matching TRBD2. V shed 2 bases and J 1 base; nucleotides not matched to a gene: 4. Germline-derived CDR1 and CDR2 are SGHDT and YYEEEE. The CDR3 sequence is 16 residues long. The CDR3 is CASSLISGGSYNEQFF. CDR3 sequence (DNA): TGTGCCAGCAGCTTAATTAGCGGGGGATCCTACAATGAGCAGTTCTTC.

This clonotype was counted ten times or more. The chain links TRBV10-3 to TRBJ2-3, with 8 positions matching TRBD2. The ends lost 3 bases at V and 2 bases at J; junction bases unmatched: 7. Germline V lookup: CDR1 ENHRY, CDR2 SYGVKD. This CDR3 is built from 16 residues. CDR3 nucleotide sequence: TGTGCCATCAGTGATAGAGGGCGGGGGGCCACAGATACGCAGTATTTT. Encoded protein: CAISDRGRGATDTQYF.

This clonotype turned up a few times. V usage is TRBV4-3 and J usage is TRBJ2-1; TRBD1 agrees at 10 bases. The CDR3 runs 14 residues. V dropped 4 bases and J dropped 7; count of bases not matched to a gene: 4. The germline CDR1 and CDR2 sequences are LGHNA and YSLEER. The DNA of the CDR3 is TGCGCCAGCAGCCGACGGGACAGGGGAAATGAGCAGTTCTTC. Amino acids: CASSRRDRGNEQFF.

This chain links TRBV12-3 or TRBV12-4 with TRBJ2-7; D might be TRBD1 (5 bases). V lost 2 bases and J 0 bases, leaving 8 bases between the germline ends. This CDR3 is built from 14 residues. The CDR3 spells CASSLQQGSYEQYF. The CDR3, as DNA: TGTGCCAGCAGTTTACAGCAGGGCTCCTACGAGCAGTACTTC.

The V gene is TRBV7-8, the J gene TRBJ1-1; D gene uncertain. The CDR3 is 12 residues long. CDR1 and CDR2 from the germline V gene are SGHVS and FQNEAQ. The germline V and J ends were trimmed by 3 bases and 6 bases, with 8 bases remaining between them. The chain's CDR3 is CASSFHSAEAFF. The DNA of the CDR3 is TGTGCCAGCAGCTTTCACAGCGCTGAAGCTTTCTTT.